These 11 T cell receptor beta chains were sequenced from one sample in a study of blood T cells in healthy people across ages. Together with a sample-barcoded 5' primer, a J-beta primer mix was included in a second PCR lasting roughly 7 to 11 cycles. TCRdb reprocessed the 5' RACE reads via MiXCR and lists one record per CDR3 protein. The sample carries more than 1 million distinct CDR3 sequences, 35% to 55% recorded once. The sequenced sample consisted of blood. Source of these receptors: a woman in her sixties in good health.

This clonotype was detected many times. The chain joins TRBV5-1 to TRBJ2-3; D may be TRBD2 (6 bases). The germline V gene has CDR1 SGHRS and CDR2 YFSETQ. The CDR3 has 15 residues. V lost 0 bases to trimming and J lost 6 bases, with 14 bases between them. CDR3 coding DNA: TGCGCCAGCAGCTTGGAGTATCGGGGGATCGATACGCAGTATTTT. Translating gives CASSLEYRGIDTQYF.

J is TRBJ2-7 and V is TRBV4-1; 7 bases fit TRBD2. V lost 2 bases, J lost 0 bases, and 4 bases stayed unmatched. Per germline, CDR1 MGHRA and CDR2 YSYEKL. There are 15 residues in the CDR3. DNA of the CDR3: TGCGCCAGCAGCCAAACTAGCGACAGCTCCTACGAGCAGTACTTC. Amino acids: CASSQTSDSSYEQYF.

This rearrangement joins TRBV5-1 to TRBJ1-1; a weak D match, TRBD1 (5 bases). Trimming removed 0 bases at V and 0 bases at J, with 9 bases between. The CDR3 spans 15 residues. Germline CDR1 reads SGHRS; CDR2 reads YFSETQ. CDR3 nucleotides: TGCGCCAGCAGCTTGGTTTGGGGCTTGAACACTGAAGCTTTCTTT. This encodes CASSLVWGLNTEAFF.

J is TRBJ1-4 and V is TRBV12-3 or TRBV12-4; 10 bases are shared with TRBD1. CDR3 size: 18 residues. Germline trimming cut 7 bases from V and 5 bases from J; bases unmatched to any gene: 16. The CDR3 protein is CASILGPGTGDSNEKLFF. The CDR3 DNA reads as TGTGCCAGCATCCTGGGTCCCGGGACAGGGGATTCGAATGAAAAACTGTTTTTT.

This clonotype was counted between two and nine times. The chain employs TRBV12-3 or TRBV12-4 and TRBJ2-6, with D perhaps TRBD1 (6 bases). This CDR3 is 17 amino acids long. V lost 4 bases, J lost 0 bases, and 13 bases lay in between. CDR3 sequence: CASSSRGTGSGANVLTF. CDR3 nucleotides: TGTGCCAGCAGTTCTAGGGGGACCGGCTCTGGGGCCAACGTCCTGACTTTC.

This clonotype was observed a few times. The chain joins TRBV28 to TRBJ2-7; 7 positions agree with TRBD1. CDR1 is MDHEN, CDR2 SYDVKM, per germline. The J segment lost 2 bases and the V segment lost 5 bases, leaving 6 bases of the junction unmatched. The CDR3 spans 14 residues. DNA of the CDR3: TGTGCCAGCAGTCGGACAGGTTATCCCTACGAGCAGTACTTC. Protein sequence: CASSRTGYPYEQYF.

The genes are TRBV29-1 and TRBJ2-3, with D possibly TRBD1 on 6 matching bases. This CDR3 region has 13 residues. The V end lost 5 bases, the J end lost 2 bases, and 11 bases lay between the germline ends. Germline CDR1 reads SQVTM; CDR2 reads ANQGSEA. CDR3 loop: CSVRGQYTDTQYF. The DNA for the CDR3 is TGCAGCGTTCGAGGACAGTACACAGATACGCAGTATTTT.

J is TRBJ2-7 and V is TRBV20-1; TRBD2 matches 12 bases. The V and J ends lost 1 base and 5 bases, in that order; junction bases with no gene match: 9. The CDR3 consists of 16 residues. Germline-derived CDR1 and CDR2 are DFQATT and SNEGSKA (reference sequence). CDR3 loop: CSARGGWTSGIDEQYF. The CDR3 nucleotides read TGCAGTGCTAGAGGGGGCTGGACTAGCGGGATCGACGAGCAGTACTTC.

The J gene is TRBJ2-7, the V gene TRBV10-3; D possibly corresponds to TRBD1 (5 bases). V was shortened by 2 bases and J by 4 bases, with 12 bases between the two germline ends. Germline CDR1 ENHRY, CDR2 SYGVKD. The CDR3 covers 14 residues. CDR3 protein: CAISEAGQGYEQYF. The CDR3 DNA follows: TGTGCCATCAGTGAGGCCGGGCAGGGATACGAGCAGTACTTC.

The sample holds a few counts of this clonotype. The rearrangement joins TRBV4-2 to TRBJ2-1; D is unclear. CDR3 length: 15 residues. V was pared by 4 bases and J by 5 bases, with 15 bases between. The germline CDR1 and CDR2 sequences are LGHNA and YNFKEQ. CDR3 DNA: TGTGCCAGCAGCCGATTGGGCCCGGCACACAATGAGCAGTTCTTC. The encoded protein is CASSRLGPAHNEQFF.

The J gene is TRBJ2-3, the V gene TRBV24-1; 9 bases map to TRBD2. The V segment lost 0 bases and the J segment 3 bases; nucleotides outside the gene matches: 6. This CDR3 comprises 17 residues. Germline CDR1 KGHDR, CDR2 SFDVKD. Here the CDR3 reads CATSDLQTSGRTDTQYF. In DNA form, the CDR3 reads TGTGCCACCAGTGATTTGCAGACGAGCGGGAGGACAGATACGCAGTATTTT.